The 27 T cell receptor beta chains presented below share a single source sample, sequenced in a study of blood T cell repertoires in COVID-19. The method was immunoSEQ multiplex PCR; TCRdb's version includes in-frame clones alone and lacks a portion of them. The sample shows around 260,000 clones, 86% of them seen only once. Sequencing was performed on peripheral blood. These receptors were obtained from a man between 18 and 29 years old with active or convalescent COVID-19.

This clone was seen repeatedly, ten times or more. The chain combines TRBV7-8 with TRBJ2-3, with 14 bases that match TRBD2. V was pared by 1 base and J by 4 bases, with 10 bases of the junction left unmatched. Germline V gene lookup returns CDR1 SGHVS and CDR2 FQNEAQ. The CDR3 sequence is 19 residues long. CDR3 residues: CASSLELGLAGVSSDTQYF. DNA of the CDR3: TGTGCCAGCAGCTTAGAATTGGGACTAGCGGGAGTCAGCTCAGATACGCAGTATTTT.

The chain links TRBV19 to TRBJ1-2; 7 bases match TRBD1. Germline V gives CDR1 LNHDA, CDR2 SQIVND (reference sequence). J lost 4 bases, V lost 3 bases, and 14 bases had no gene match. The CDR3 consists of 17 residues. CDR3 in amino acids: CASSILTPQGTAYGYTF. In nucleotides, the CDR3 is TGTGCCAGTAGTATCTTGACGCCTCAAGGGACAGCCTATGGCTACACCTTC.

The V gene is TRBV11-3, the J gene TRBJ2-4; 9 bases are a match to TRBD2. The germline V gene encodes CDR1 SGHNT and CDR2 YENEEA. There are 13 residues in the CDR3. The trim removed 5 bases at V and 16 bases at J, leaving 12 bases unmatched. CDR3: CASSQGSGTSSYF. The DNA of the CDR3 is TGTGCCAGCAGCCAAGGGTCCGGGACTAGCAGCTACTTC.

The CDR3: CATSGGPFYEQYF. The DNA of the CDR3 is TGTGCCACCAGCGGGGGACCCTTCTACGAGCAGTACTTC. This chain joins TRBV19 and TRBJ2-7; 8 nucleotides agree with TRBD2. Germline CDR1 is LNHDA and CDR2 is SQIVND (reference sequence). The junction had 8 bases not matched to a gene; V was cut back by 10 bases and J by 3 bases. The CDR3 is made up of 13 amino acids.

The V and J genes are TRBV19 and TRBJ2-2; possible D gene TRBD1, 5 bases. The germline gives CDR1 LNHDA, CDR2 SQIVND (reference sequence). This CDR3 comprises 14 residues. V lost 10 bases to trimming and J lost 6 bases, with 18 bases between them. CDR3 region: CATNSGSWAGELFF. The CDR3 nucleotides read TGTGCCACAAACTCAGGGTCTTGGGCCGGGGAGCTGTTTTTT.

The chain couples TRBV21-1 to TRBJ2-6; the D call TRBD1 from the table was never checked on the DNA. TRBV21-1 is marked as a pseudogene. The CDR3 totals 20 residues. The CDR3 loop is CASSNSDERQGSSGANVLTF. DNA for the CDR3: TGTGCCAGCAGCAATAGCGATGAGAGACAGGGGTCCTCTGGGGCCAACGTCCTGACTTTC.

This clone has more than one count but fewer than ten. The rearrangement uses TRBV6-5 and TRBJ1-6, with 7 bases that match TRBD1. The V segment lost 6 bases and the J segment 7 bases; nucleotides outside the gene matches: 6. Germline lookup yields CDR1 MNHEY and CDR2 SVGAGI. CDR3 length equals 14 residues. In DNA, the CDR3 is TGTGCCAGCAGCGCACGGGACAGCAATTCACCCCTCCACTTT. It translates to CASSARDSNSPLHF.

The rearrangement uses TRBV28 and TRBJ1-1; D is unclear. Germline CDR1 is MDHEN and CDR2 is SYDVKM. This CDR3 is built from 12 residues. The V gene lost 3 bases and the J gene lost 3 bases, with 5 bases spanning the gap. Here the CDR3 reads CASSFTYTEAFF. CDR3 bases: TGTGCCAGCAGTTTTACTTACACTGAAGCTTTCTTT.

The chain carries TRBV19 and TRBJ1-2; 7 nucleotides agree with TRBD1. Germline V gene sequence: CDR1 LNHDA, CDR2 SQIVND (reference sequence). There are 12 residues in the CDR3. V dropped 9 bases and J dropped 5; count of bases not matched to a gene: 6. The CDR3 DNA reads TGTGCCAGCCGCAGGGGGGTTTATGGCTACACCTTC. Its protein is CASRRGVYGYTF.

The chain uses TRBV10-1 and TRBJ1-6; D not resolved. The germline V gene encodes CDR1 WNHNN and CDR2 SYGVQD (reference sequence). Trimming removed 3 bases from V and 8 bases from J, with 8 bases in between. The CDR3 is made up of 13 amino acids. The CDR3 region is CASSDRGDSPLHF. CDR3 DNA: TGCGCCAGCAGTGACCGCGGGGATTCACCCCTCCACTTT.

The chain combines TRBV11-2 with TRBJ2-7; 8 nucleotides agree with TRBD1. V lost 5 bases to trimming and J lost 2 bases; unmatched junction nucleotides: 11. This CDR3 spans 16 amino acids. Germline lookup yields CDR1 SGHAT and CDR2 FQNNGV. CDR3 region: CASSPELDRATYEQYF. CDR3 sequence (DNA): TGTGCCAGCAGCCCAGAGCTGGACAGGGCCACCTACGAGCAGTACTTC.

The CDR3 region has the DNA TGTGCCAGCAGCCCGTGGGCAGGGGCGAACACCGGGGAGCTGTTTTTT. This sequence encodes CASSPWAGANTGELFF. This chain uses TRBV9 with TRBJ2-2, with a possible D match to TRBD1 (6 bases). There are 16 residues in the CDR3. V was shortened by 4 bases and J by 0 bases, with 13 bases between the two germline ends. CDR1 is SGDLS, CDR2 YYNGEE, per germline.

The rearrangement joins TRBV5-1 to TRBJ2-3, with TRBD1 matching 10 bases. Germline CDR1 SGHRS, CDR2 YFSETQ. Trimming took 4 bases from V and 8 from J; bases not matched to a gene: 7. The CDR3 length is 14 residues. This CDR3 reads CASSAGQGTGTQYF. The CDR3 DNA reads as TGCGCCAGCAGCGCGGGACAGGGGACTGGTACGCAGTATTTT. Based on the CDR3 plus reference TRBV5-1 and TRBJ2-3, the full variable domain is KAGVTQTPRYLIKTRGQQVTLSCSPISGHRSVSWYQQTPGQGLQFLFEYFSETQRNKGNFPGRFSGRQFSNSRSEMNVSTLELGDSALYLCASSAGQGTGTQYFGPGTRLTVL.

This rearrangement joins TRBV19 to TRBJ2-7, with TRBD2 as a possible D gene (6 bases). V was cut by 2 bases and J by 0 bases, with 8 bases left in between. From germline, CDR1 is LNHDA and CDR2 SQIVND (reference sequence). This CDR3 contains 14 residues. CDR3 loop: CASSIRENSYEQYF. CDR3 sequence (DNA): TGTGCCAGTAGTATACGGGAGAACTCCTACGAGCAGTACTTC. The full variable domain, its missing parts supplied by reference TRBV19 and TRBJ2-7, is DGGITQSPKYLFRKEGQNVTLSCEQNLNHDAMYWYRQDPGQGLRLIYYSQIVNDFQKGDIAEGYSVSREKKESFPLTVTSAQKNPTAFYLCASSIRENSYEQYFGPGTRLTVT.

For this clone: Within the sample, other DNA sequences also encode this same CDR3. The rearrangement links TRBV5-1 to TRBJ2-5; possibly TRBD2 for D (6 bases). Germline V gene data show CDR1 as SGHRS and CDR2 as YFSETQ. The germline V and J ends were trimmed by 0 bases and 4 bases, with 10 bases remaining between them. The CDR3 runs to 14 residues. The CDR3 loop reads CASSLGQGGETQYF. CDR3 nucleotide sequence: TGCGCCAGCAGCTTGGGGCAGGGAGGAGAGACCCAGTACTTC.

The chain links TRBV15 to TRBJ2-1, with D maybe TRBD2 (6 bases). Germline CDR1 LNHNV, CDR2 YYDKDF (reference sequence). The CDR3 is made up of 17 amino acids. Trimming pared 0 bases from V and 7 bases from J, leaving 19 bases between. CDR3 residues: CATSRENPSGGGNEQFF. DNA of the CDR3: TGTGCCACCAGCAGAGAAAACCCCTCCGGGGGAGGAAATGAGCAGTTCTTC.

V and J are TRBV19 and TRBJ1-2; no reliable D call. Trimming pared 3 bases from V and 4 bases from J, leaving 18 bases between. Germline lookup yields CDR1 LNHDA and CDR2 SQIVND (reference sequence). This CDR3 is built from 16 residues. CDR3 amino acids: CASSIIEKLLSYGYTF. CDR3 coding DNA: TGTGCCAGTAGTATCATCGAGAAGCTTCTTTCCTATGGCTACACCTTC.

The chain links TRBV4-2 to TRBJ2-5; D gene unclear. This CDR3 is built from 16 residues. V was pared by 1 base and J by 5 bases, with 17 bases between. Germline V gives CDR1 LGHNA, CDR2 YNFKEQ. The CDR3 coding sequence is TGTGCCAGCAGCCAAGGTAAATTTCGGGTATACGAGACCCAGTACTTC. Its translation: CASSQGKFRVYETQYF.

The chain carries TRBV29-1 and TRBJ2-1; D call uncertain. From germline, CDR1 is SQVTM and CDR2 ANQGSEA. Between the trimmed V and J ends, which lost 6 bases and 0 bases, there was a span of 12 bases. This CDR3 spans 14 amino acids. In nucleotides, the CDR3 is TGCAGCGTCCATCGAGACTCCTCCTACAATGAGCAGTTCTTC. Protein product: CSVHRDSSYNEQFF.

The CDR3 here is CASSLPERDNEQFF. The DNA for the CDR3 is TGTGCCAGCAGCTTGCCAGAGCGAGACAATGAGCAGTTCTTC. V and J are TRBV11-1 and TRBJ2-1; D ambiguous. There are 14 residues in the CDR3. The germline V gene encodes CDR1 SGHAT and CDR2 FQDESV (reference sequence). V shed 3 bases and J shed 5 bases, with 11 bases lying between them.

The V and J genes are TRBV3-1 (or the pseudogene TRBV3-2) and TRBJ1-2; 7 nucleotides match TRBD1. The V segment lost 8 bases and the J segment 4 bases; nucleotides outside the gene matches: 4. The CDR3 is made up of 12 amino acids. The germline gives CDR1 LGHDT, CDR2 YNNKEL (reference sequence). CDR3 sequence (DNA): TGTGCCAGCGCGGGACAGACCTATGGCTACACCTTC. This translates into CASAGQTYGYTF.

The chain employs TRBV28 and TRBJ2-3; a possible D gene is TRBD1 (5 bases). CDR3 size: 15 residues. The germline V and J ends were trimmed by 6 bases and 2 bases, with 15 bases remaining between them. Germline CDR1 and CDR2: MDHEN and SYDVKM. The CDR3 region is CASRGRTTSTDTQYF. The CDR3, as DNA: TGTGCCAGCAGGGGGCGGACCACGTCCACAGATACGCAGTATTTT. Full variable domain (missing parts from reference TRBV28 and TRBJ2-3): DVKVTQSSRYLVKRTGEKVFLECVQDMDHENMFWYRQDPGLGLRLIYFSYDVKMKEKGDIPEGYSVSREKKERFSLILESASTNQTSMYLCASRGRTTSTDTQYFGPGTRLTVL.

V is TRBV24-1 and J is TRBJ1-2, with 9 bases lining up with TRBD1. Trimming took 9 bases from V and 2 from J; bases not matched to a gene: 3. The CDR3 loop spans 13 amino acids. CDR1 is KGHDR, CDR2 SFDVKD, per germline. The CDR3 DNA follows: TGTGCCACCCAAGACAGGGGGAACTATGGCTACACCTTC. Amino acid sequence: CATQDRGNYGYTF.

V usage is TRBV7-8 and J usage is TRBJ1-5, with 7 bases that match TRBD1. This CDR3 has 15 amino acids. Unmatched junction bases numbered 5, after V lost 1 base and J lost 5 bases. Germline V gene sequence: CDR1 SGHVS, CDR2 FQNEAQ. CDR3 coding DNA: TGTGCCAGCAGCTTAGTGGGGACAGCCTATCAGCCCCAGCATTTT. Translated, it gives CASSLVGTAYQPQHF.

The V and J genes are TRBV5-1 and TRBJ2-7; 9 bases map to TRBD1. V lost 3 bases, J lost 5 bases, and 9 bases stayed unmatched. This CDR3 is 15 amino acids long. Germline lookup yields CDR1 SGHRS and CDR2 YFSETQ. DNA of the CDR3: TGCGCCAGCAGCTCGGAGAGACAGGGGGGTAACGAGCAGTACTTC. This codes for CASSSERQGGNEQYF.

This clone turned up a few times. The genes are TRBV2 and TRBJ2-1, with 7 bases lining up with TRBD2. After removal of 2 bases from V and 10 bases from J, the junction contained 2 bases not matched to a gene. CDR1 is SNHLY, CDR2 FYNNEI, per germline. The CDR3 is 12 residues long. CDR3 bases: TGTGCCAGCAGTGAAAGGGAGGGGGAGCAGTTCTTC. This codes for CASSEREGEQFF. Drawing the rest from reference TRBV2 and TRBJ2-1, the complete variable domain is EPEVTQTPSHQVTQMGQEVILRCVPISNHLYFYWYRQILGQKVEFLVSFYNNEISEKSEIFDDQFSVERPDGSNFTLKIRSTKLEDSAMYFCASSEREGEQFFGPGTRLTVL.

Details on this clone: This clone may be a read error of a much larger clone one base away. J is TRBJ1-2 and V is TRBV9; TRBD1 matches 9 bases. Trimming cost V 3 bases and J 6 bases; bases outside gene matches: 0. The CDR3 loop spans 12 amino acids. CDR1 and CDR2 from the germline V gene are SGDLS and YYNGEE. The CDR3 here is CASSGTGDGYTF. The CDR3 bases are TGTGCCAGCAGCGGGACAGGGGATGGCTACACCTTC.